Presented here are 14 T cell receptor beta chains from one specimen sequenced in a study of radiotherapy plus CTLA-4 blockade in lung cancer (dated by TCRdb to about 2018). Libraries were built with the immunoSEQ multiplex PCR assay. Sourced from immuneACCESS, this table was stored by TCRdb with only in-frame sequences that have V and J called. A share of the clones is absent; for the studies checked, an unresolved V gene accounts for under half, and the remainder has no known explanation. The sample table shows 39,000 or so clones, and about 73% are seen once. Almost 9% of the sample comes from the top ten. This specimen was peripheral blood, taken from a patient treated with radiotherapy plus ipilimumab. Source of these receptors: a human donor with non-small cell lung cancer who had stable disease on radiotherapy plus ipilimumab.

V gene TRBV13 combines with J gene TRBJ1-1; D gene unclear. Looked up from germline, CDR1 is PRHDT and CDR2 is FYEKMQ (reference sequence). The CDR3 consists of 12 residues. The germline V and J ends were trimmed by 1 base and 7 bases, with 7 bases remaining between them. The CDR3 DNA follows: TGTGCCAGCAGCTTAGACAGTCTTGAAGCTTTCTTT. Translated, it gives CASSLDSLEAFF.

The chain joins TRBV5-1 to TRBJ2-1; 12 nucleotides align to TRBD2. V lost 9 bases, J lost 6 bases, and 7 bases stayed unmatched. The CDR3 extends over 14 amino acids. Germline values: CDR1 SGHRS, CDR2 YFSETQ. The CDR3 spells CATATSGGVNEQFF. The CDR3 bases are TGCGCCACCGCGACTAGCGGGGGTGTCAATGAGCAGTTCTTC. Based on the CDR3 plus reference TRBV5-1 and TRBJ2-1, the full variable domain is KAGVTQTPRYLIKTRGQQVTLSCSPISGHRSVSWYQQTPGQGLQFLFEYFSETQRNKGNFPGRFSGRQFSNSRSEMNVSTLELGDSALYLCATATSGGVNEQFFGPGTRLTVL.

The chain employs TRBV2 and TRBJ1-1; D call uncertain. The V gene lost 6 bases and the J gene lost 3 bases, with 17 bases spanning the gap. The CDR3 consists of 15 residues. Germline CDR1 SNHLY, CDR2 FYNNEI. CDR3 amino acids: CASRKDGLAYTEAFF. CDR3 nucleotide sequence: TGTGCCAGCAGGAAGGACGGCCTCGCCTACACTGAAGCTTTCTTT.

This chain joins TRBV5-6 and TRBJ2-7; 9 nucleotides align to TRBD2. J was trimmed by 3 bases and V by 3 bases; bases with no gene match: 4. The V gene's germline CDR1 is SGHDT and CDR2 YYEEEE. The CDR3 is made up of 14 amino acids. The CDR3 bases are TGTGCCAGCAGCTCCTGGACTAGCGACTACGAGCAGTACGTC. It is translated as CASSSWTSDYEQYV.

This sequence joins TRBV19 and TRBJ2-5; the D gene is possibly TRBD2 (5 bases). The V gene's germline CDR1 is LNHDA and CDR2 SQIVND (reference sequence). Trimming cost V 0 bases and J 9 bases, with 8 bases left between them. The CDR3 has 12 residues. The CDR3 sequence: CASSIEGSSQYF. Written as DNA, the CDR3 is TGTGCCAGTAGTATAGAGGGGAGCTCCCAGTACTTC.

The J gene is TRBJ1-6, the V gene TRBV5-1, with TRBD1 matching 7 bases. J was trimmed by 9 bases and V by 0 bases; bases with no gene match: 9. The CDR3 has 16 residues. The V gene's germline CDR1 is SGHRS and CDR2 YFSETQ. The CDR3, as DNA: TGCGCCAGCAGCTTGGCCGGCGGGACAGACATTTCACCCCTCCACTTT. As protein: CASSLAGGTDISPLHF.

The chain recombines TRBV27 with TRBJ1-1; 9 nucleotides align to TRBD1. There are 15 residues in the CDR3. The V and J ends lost 2 bases and 3 bases, in that order; junction bases with no gene match: 4. CDR1 and CDR2 (germline): MNHEY, SMNVEV (reference sequence). The CDR3 sequence is CASSLRQGGDTEAFF. The CDR3 bases are TGTGCCAGCAGTTTACGACAGGGGGGGGACACTGAAGCTTTCTTT.

This clone was recorded only once. The V call is TRBV10-1, the J call TRBJ2-7; D might be TRBD1 (6 bases). The CDR3 has 13 residues. Germline V CDR1 and CDR2: WNHNN, SYGVQD (reference sequence). V lost 10 bases and J 2 bases, leaving 15 bases between the germline ends. CDR3 region: CAMPRQEPYEQYV. The CDR3 DNA is TGCGCCATGCCCCGACAGGAACCCTACGAGCAGTACGTC.

The J gene is TRBJ2-3, the V gene TRBV18; D remains unclear. This CDR3 is 13 amino acids long. CDR1 is KGHSH, CDR2 LQKENI, per germline. V was clipped by 1 base and J by 4 bases, with 6 bases between them. The CDR3 here is CASSPLRADTQYF. The CDR3 DNA is TGTGCCAGCTCACCACTTAGGGCAGATACGCAGTATTTT.

The rearrangement uses TRBV27 and TRBJ1-5; possibly TRBD1 for D (6 bases). V lost 5 bases to trimming and J lost 6 bases, with 11 bases between them. Germline CDR1 reads MNHEY; CDR2 reads SMNVEV (reference sequence). This CDR3 has 13 residues. The CDR3 DNA follows: TGTGCCAGCAGTCCCGGGGGGGCTCAGCCCCAGCATTTT. Residues: CASSPGGAQPQHF.

The chain carries TRBV5-8 and TRBJ2-2; D uncertain. The ends were cut back, 1 base at V and 2 bases at J, with 9 bases in the middle. Germline loops: CDR1 SGHTS, CDR2 YDEGEE. The CDR3 consists of 15 residues. Written as DNA, the CDR3 is TGTGCCAGCAGCTTGTCTGTCAGAAACACCGGGGAGCTGTTTTTT. It yields the protein CASSLSVRNTGELFF.

On this clone: A much bigger clone sits one base away, suggesting this may be a read error. The sample has other DNA sequences that encode this CDR3 too. This chain uses TRBV6-1 with TRBJ1-5; possibly TRBD1 for D (5 bases). Germline CDR1 and CDR2: MNHNS and SASEGT. CDR3 length equals 15 residues. V was cut by 2 bases and J by 8 bases, with 16 bases left in between. In DNA form, the CDR3 reads TGTGCCAGCAGTGAATCTGACAGTGCCTCCGAGCCCCAGCATTTT. This encodes CASSESDSASEPQHF.

The chain couples TRBV19 to TRBJ2-7; 11 bases are shared with TRBD1. CDR1 and CDR2 from the germline V gene are LNHDA and SQIVND (reference sequence). This CDR3 region has 14 residues. V gave up 5 bases and J gave up 5 bases; unmatched junction bases: 5. Written as DNA, the CDR3 is TGTGCCAGTAGTCCCCGGACAGGGGGCAACGAGCAGTACGTC. Its protein is CASSPRTGGNEQYV.

This clone came up once. This chain joins TRBV7-6 and TRBJ2-5; tentatively, D is TRBD2 (5 bases). Trimming pared 8 bases from V and 2 bases from J, leaving 18 bases between. Germline-derived CDR1 and CDR2 are SGHVS and FNYEAQ. The CDR3 is 15 amino acids. The CDR3 bases are TGTGCCAGCTCTAAGCAGGCGGGCCTTCAAGAGACCCAGTACTTC. It codes for CASSKQAGLQETQYF. The whole variable domain, filled in from reference TRBV7-6 and TRBJ2-5, reads GAGVSQSPRYKVTKRGQDVALRCDPISGHVSLYWYRQALGQGPEFLTYFNYEAQQDKSGLPNDRFSAERPEGSISTLTIQRTEQRDSAMYRCASSKQAGLQETQYFGPGTRLLVL.